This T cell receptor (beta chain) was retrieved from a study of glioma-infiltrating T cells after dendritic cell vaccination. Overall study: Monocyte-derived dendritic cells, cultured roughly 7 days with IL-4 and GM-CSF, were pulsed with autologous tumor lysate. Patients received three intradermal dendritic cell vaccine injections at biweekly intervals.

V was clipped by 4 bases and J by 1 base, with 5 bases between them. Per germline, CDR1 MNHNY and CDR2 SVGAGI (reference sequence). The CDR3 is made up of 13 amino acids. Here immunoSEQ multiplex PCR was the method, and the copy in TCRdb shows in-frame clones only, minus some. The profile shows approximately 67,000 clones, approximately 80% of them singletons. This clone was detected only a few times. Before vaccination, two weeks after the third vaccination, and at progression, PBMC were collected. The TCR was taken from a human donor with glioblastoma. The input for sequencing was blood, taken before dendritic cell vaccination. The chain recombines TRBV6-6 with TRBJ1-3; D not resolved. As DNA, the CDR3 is TGTGCCAGCAGTTCACTTTCTGGAAACACCATATATTTT. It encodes CASSSLSGNTIYF.